This T cell receptor (beta chain) was recovered during a study of shared clonotypes between healthy human individuals. The wider study: For every donor, three CD4 naive, three CD4 memory, two CD8 naive and one CD8 memory plates were used.

Regarding this clone: This specimen includes other DNA sequences encoding the same CDR3.

CDR3 size: 16 residues. Germline trimming cut 2 bases from V and 3 bases from J; bases unmatched to any gene: 4. CDR1 is MGHRA and CDR2 is YSYEKL in the germline V gene. Original data processing: Junction-only immunoSEQ data arrived without quality scores, meaning filtering differed. Assay: immunoSEQ multiplex PCR; the TCRdb copy retains only in-frame clones and omits some. V, J and clone size reflect that table, while D and trimming were determined from the DNA. The sample lists roughly 1,600,000 clones, approximately 98.5% occurring once. This clonotype was sampled from a man aged 25-45 years in good health. The chain joins TRBV4-1 to TRBJ1-5, with 10 bases lining up with TRBD1. The sequenced sample consisted of naive CD4+ T cells sorted from blood. This sample's subset: CD45RA+ positively selected. This chain's CDR3 is CASSQPGQGPNQPQHF. In DNA form, the CDR3 reads TGCGCCAGCAGCCAACCGGGACAGGGGCCCAATCAGCCCCAGCATTTT.